This T cell receptor beta chain originates from a study of blood T cells in healthy people across ages. V was cut by 6 bases and J by 10 bases, with 16 bases left in between. From germline, CDR1 is MNHEY and CDR2 SVGEGT. The CDR3 runs 13 residues. Next came a second PCR, run for about 7 to 12 cycles, which used a sample-barcoded 5' primer along with a J-beta primer mix. TCRdb ran MiXCR on the 5' RACE reads and lists one entry per CDR3 protein. The table shows 1.5 million to 2 million distinct CDR3 sequences, with roughly 43% occurring only once. Notes on the study in general: Older individuals had lower TCR beta diversity per million T cells (the decline was roughly linear).

A minimum of 7 million PBMCs was isolated per sample. This clonotype was detected once. Its antigen remains unidentified. This sequence originates from a human donor in good health. The chain carries TRBV6-2 or TRBV6-3 and TRBJ2-1; TRBD1 or TRBD2 may be the D gene (6 bases each). The sequenced sample consisted of blood. CDR3 sequence reads: CASRKWGAIEQFF. In DNA, the CDR3 is TGTGCCAGCAGGAAGTGGGGGGCTATCGAGCAGTTCTTC.